Shown below are 14 T cell receptor beta chains from a single sample sequenced in a study of beta chain features in type 1 diabetes. Broader study findings: Type 1 diabetes patients showed a moderate but significant shortening of TCRB CDR3s in all four CD4+ subsets.

The study reverse transcribed the entire isolated RNA, so it sequenced expressed TCRB transcripts. Generated by immunoSEQ multiplex PCR, the TCRdb table keeps only in-frame clones and is missing some. The table lists some 200,000 clones, roughly 17% of them singletons, with roughly 0.08% in the top ten. Antigen specificity for these receptors is unknown. Sequenced material: naive CD4+ T cells from blood. The receptors shown here come from a man between 25 and 39 years old with type 1 diabetes.

The chain employs TRBV30 and TRBJ1-4, with D tentatively TRBD1 (5 bases). The CDR3 contains 16 residues. CDR1 and CDR2 from the germline V gene are GTSNPN and SVGIG (reference sequence). Trimming pared 0 bases from V and 6 bases from J, leaving 17 bases between. The CDR3, as DNA: TGTGCCTGGAGTGTACTCGGTATCAGGGAGGATGAAAAACTGTTTTTT. Translating gives CAWSVLGIREDEKLFF.

This clone was found a few times. The chain uses TRBV14 and TRBJ1-1; D is ambiguous. This CDR3 has 15 amino acids. Per germline, CDR1 SGHDN and CDR2 FVKESK. Trimming removed 4 bases from V and 2 bases from J, with 14 bases in between. Here the CDR3 DNA reads TGTGCCAGCAGCCTCTACCTCGCCGCAAACACTGAAGCTTTCTTT. Translated, it gives CASSLYLAANTEAFF.

This clone has more than one count but fewer than ten. The rearrangement joins TRBV27 to TRBJ2-3, with D perhaps being TRBD1 or TRBD2 (5 bases each). The V and J ends lost 5 bases and 2 bases respectively, with 14 bases between them. Germline V gene lookup returns CDR1 MNHEY and CDR2 SMNVEV (reference sequence). The CDR3 sequence is 15 residues long. This chain's CDR3 is CASSPLGPYTDTQYF. In DNA form, the CDR3 reads TGTGCCAGCAGTCCGCTGGGACCATACACAGATACGCAGTATTTT.

This clone was picked up a small number of times. The chain has TRBV30 and TRBJ1-5; D not resolved. This CDR3 region has 15 residues. Trimming removed 1 base from V and 0 bases from J, with 10 bases in between. Germline V gene data show CDR1 as GTSNPN and CDR2 as SVGIG (reference sequence). CDR3 loop: CAWSGGEYSNQPQHF. The CDR3 bases are TGTGCCTGGAGTGGCGGTGAATATAGCAATCAGCCCCAGCATTTT.

The sample holds a few counts of this clone. Other DNA sequences in the sample encode the same CDR3. This chain links TRBV2 with TRBJ2-7; D is unclear. The CDR3 is 11 amino acids. The V end lost 3 bases, the J end lost 4 bases, and 4 bases lay between the germline ends. CDR1 and CDR2 (germline): SNHLY, FYNNEI. In DNA, the CDR3 is TGTGCCAGCAGTGAGGTTTACGAGCAGTACTTC. This codes for CASSEVYEQYF.

CDR3 protein: CSVGVFIVAGSNEQYF. The CDR3 DNA is TGCAGCGTTGGAGTCTTTATCGTAGCTGGATCCAACGAGCAGTACTTC. V usage is TRBV29-1 and J usage is TRBJ2-7; no definite D call. Germline V gives CDR1 SQVTM, CDR2 ANQGSEA. The CDR3 is 16 residues long. The germline V and J ends were trimmed by 4 bases and 5 bases, with 24 bases remaining between them.

The rearrangement uses TRBV29-1 and TRBJ2-1; 8 nucleotides align to TRBD2. The CDR3 covers 14 residues. The trim removed 2 bases at V and 9 bases at J, leaving 9 bases unmatched. CDR1 is SQVTM and CDR2 is ANQGSEA in the germline V gene. The CDR3 DNA reads as TGCAGCGTTGAAAGGGTTTCGGGAGGGGGTGAGCAGTTCTTC. Its translation is CSVERVSGGGEQFF.

This clone showed up just a few times. The chain recombines TRBV4-1 with TRBJ2-1; D not resolved. V was clipped by 2 bases and J by 4 bases, with 21 bases between them. The germline V gene encodes CDR1 MGHRA and CDR2 YSYEKL. The CDR3 is made up of 18 amino acids. The CDR3 nucleotides are TGCGCCAGCAGCCAAAGGGCCCCGAACCCTCTCGGATACAATGAGCAGTTCTTC. Translation: CASSQRAPNPLGYNEQFF.

The V call is TRBV7-6, the J call TRBJ2-7; possible D gene TRBD2, 6 bases. V dropped 1 base and J dropped 6 bases, with 10 bases sitting between them. The CDR3 is 13 residues long. The germline V gene encodes CDR1 SGHVS and CDR2 FNYEAQ. DNA of the CDR3: TGTGCCAGCAGCTTAGTACTAGCTGGCGAGCAGTACTTC. It translates to CASSLVLAGEQYF.

The gene calls are TRBV27 and TRBJ2-1, with 9 bases lining up with TRBD1. Germline CDR1 reads MNHEY; CDR2 reads SMNVEV (reference sequence). This CDR3 has 14 amino acids. Trimming at V came to 4 bases and at J to 13 bases, leaving 11 bases not matched to a gene. Here the CDR3 DNA reads TGTGCCAGCAGTTCGTTTGTACAGGGGGCCTTACAGTTCTTC. Its translation: CASSSFVQGALQFF.

The chain couples TRBV19 to TRBJ1-1; D perhaps matches TRBD1 (5 bases). This CDR3 contains 12 residues. Germline values: CDR1 LNHDA, CDR2 SQIVND (reference sequence). Trimming shortened V by 1 base and J by 10 bases, and 10 bases separated the two germline ends. DNA of the CDR3: TGTGCCAGTAGTATAGTGCCCGGGGGAGCTTTCTTT. It encodes CASSIVPGGAFF.

This clone has a handful of counts. The V gene is TRBV4-3, the J gene TRBJ2-3; 12 bases match TRBD2. This CDR3 is 16 amino acids long. CDR1 is LGHNA and CDR2 is YSLEER in the germline V gene. Trimming took 1 base from V and 7 from J; bases not matched to a gene: 6. In nucleotides, the CDR3 is TGCGCCAGCAGCCAAGTTCTAGCGGGAGGGCCATATACGCAGTATTTT. The encoded protein is CASSQVLAGGPYTQYF.

The chain has TRBV9 and TRBJ2-7; 10 bases align to TRBD2. The CDR3 sequence is 15 residues long. J lost 6 bases, V lost 0 bases, and 6 bases had no gene match. Germline V gene lookup returns CDR1 SGDLS and CDR2 YYNGEE. CDR3 nucleotide sequence: TGTGCCAGCAGCGTAGGCGGTCTAGCGGGAGCCGAGCAGTACTTC. It specifies CASSVGGLAGAEQYF.

This clone was observed a few times. This chain uses TRBV7-9 with TRBJ1-4; no clear D. CDR3 length: 13 residues. V was trimmed by 3 bases and J by 5 bases, leaving 7 bases between them. CDR1 is SEHNR, CDR2 FQNEAQ, per germline (reference sequence). The CDR3 region has the DNA TGTGCCAGCAGCTTGTTGGGGAATGAAAAACTGTTTTTT. It yields the protein CASSLLGNEKLFF.